These 19 T cell receptor beta chains originate from one sample sequenced in a study of CD8 T cells in Susac syndrome. The authors reverse transcribed roughly 0.5 to 1 ug RNA with random hexamers. A single record per CDR3 protein comes from TCRdb applying MiXCR to the immunoSEQ multiplex PCR reads. The sample consists of some 60,000 distinct CDR3 sequences, around 94% of them appearing once. Source material: CD8+ T cells from PBMCs. The receptors originated from a human donor in good health.

This chain joins TRBV13 and TRBJ2-3, with 8 bases that match TRBD2. Germline CDR1 PRHDT, CDR2 FYEKMQ (reference sequence). The CDR3 sequence is 15 residues long. Germline trimming cut 11 bases from V and 2 bases from J; bases unmatched to any gene: 12. For the CDR3, the DNA is TGTGCCTCTCGGCGGGGGGTGAAGCTCACAGATACGCAGTATTTT. This encodes CASRRGVKLTDTQYF.

V is TRBV30 and J is TRBJ2-3; 10 nucleotides match TRBD2. The V gene's germline CDR1 is GTSNPN and CDR2 SVGIG (reference sequence). The CDR3 is made up of 16 amino acids. The V and J ends lost 4 bases and 6 bases, in that order; junction bases with no gene match: 13. The CDR3 spells CAWTGASGGNPDTQYF. CDR3 sequence (DNA): TGTGCCTGGACTGGGGCTAGCGGGGGAAACCCCGATACGCAGTATTTT.

The rearrangement links TRBV7-8 to TRBJ2-7; the match to TRBD2 covers 7 bases. V lost 5 bases, J lost 6 bases, and 19 bases stayed unmatched. The CDR3 is 17 amino acids. From germline, CDR1 is SGHVS and CDR2 FQNEAQ. The CDR3 DNA sequence: TGTGCCAGCAGCCAACCCGTGGGGCGGGGGACCCTTGGCGAGCAGTACTTC. Translating gives CASSQPVGRGTLGEQYF.

This sequence joins TRBV19 and TRBJ1-1, with D perhaps matching TRBD1 (5 bases). The length of the CDR3 is 13 residues. The germline CDR1 and CDR2 sequences are LNHDA and SQIVND (reference sequence). V shed 3 bases and J shed 7 bases, with 12 bases lying between them. Here the CDR3 reads CASSIAPQGEAFF. CDR3 nucleotide sequence: TGTGCCAGTAGTATTGCGCCTCAGGGTGAAGCTTTCTTT.

The rearrangement joins TRBV27 to TRBJ2-1, with 9 bases aligning to TRBD1. The CDR3 spans 13 residues. CDR1 is MNHEY, CDR2 SMNVEV, per germline (reference sequence). With 7 bases clipped from V and 7 bases from J, the junction kept 5 bases outside the gene matches. The CDR3 coding sequence is TGTGCCAGCACCAGGACAGGGGTGAATGAGCAGTTCTTC. Translating it yields CASTRTGVNEQFF.

This sequence joins TRBV6-2 or TRBV6-3 and TRBJ2-7, with TRBD1 as a possible D gene (5 bases). Germline CDR1 and CDR2: MNHEY and SVGEGT. The V gene lost 0 bases and the J gene lost 0 bases, with 15 bases spanning the gap. The CDR3 spans 17 residues. The CDR3 DNA is TGTGCCAGCAGTTACTCTTACCAAACAGGTGACTCCTACGAGCAGTACTTC. Residues: CASSYSYQTGDSYEQYF.

This chain joins TRBV13 and TRBJ2-5, with 7 nucleotides matching TRBD2. The germline V gene encodes CDR1 PRHDT and CDR2 FYEKMQ (reference sequence). J was trimmed by 3 bases and V by 7 bases; bases with no gene match: 11. The CDR3 totals 15 residues. The CDR3: CASTQYGEGKETQYF. For the CDR3, the DNA is TGTGCCAGCACCCAGTACGGGGAGGGGAAAGAGACCCAGTACTTC.

The chain recombines TRBV4-2 with TRBJ2-5, with D hard to call. CDR3 size: 16 residues. V shed 0 bases and J shed 5 bases, with 16 bases lying between them. Germline CDR1 and CDR2: LGHNA and YNFKEQ. The CDR3 nucleotides are TGTGCCAGCAGCCAAGAGACACTCCCGGTCGGGGAGACCCAGTACTTC. It specifies CASSQETLPVGETQYF.

This rearrangement joins TRBV9 to TRBJ2-3; D is undetermined. The CDR3 runs 12 residues. The V end was cut by 4 bases, the J end by 4 bases, with 7 bases between. CDR1 and CDR2 from the germline V gene are SGDLS and YYNGEE. The CDR3, as DNA: TGTGCCAGCAGCCAGTTTGCAGATACGCAGTATTTT. It is translated as CASSQFADTQYF.

The CDR3 is CASSLRGATGSTGELFF. As DNA, the CDR3 is TGTGCCAGCAGTTTACGGGGGGCAACTGGCTCCACCGGGGAGCTGTTTTTT. The chain carries TRBV27 and TRBJ2-2; a possible D gene is TRBD2 (7 bases). Germline assignment: CDR1 MNHEY and CDR2 SMNVEV (reference sequence). The CDR3 is 17 amino acids. Deletions cut 2 bases from V and 4 bases from J, with 17 bases between.

Note on this clonotype: Sequence at one end of the junction differs from germline and may be a read error. The chain carries TRBV3-1 and TRBJ2-5, with D maybe TRBD2 (6 bases). The germline V gene has CDR1 LGHDT and CDR2 YNNKEL (reference sequence). The CDR3 runs to 15 residues. The CDR3 bases are TGTGCCAGCAGCCACAGAGGAGGGCTACGAGAGGCCCAGTACTTC. The encoded protein is CASSHRGGLREAQYF.

The V gene is TRBV27, the J gene TRBJ1-2; TRBD1 might be the D (6 bases). CDR3 length: 13 amino acids. V lost 5 bases, J lost 5 bases, and 12 bases lay in between. Germline CDR1 MNHEY, CDR2 SMNVEV (reference sequence). The CDR3 region is CASSPGTTYGYTF. The CDR3 DNA reads TGTGCCAGCAGTCCCGGGACAACTTATGGCTACACCTTC.

This clonotype appeared a single time. J is TRBJ1-2 and V is TRBV19, with 7 bases matching TRBD1. From germline, CDR1 is LNHDA and CDR2 SQIVND (reference sequence). This CDR3 is 15 amino acids long. V lost 7 bases, J lost 4 bases, and 12 bases stayed unmatched. CDR3 DNA: TGTGCCAGTACCCTCGGTTGGGGACAGACCTATGGCTACACCTTC. Its protein product is CASTLGWGQTYGYTF.

The gene calls are TRBV3-1 and TRBJ2-5; TRBD2 aligns across 7 bases. The junction had 8 bases not matched to a gene; V was cut back by 7 bases and J by 3 bases. CDR3 length equals 14 residues. Germline lookup yields CDR1 LGHDT and CDR2 YNNKEL (reference sequence). CDR3 nucleotide sequence: TGTGCCAGCATCGAAGAGGGAGGGGAAGAGACCCAGTACTTC. This gives the protein CASIEEGGEETQYF.

The chain is built from TRBV20-1 and TRBJ1-2; 8 bases agree with TRBD1. The germline V gene encodes CDR1 DFQATT and CDR2 SNEGSKA (reference sequence). The CDR3 is 16 residues long. V lost 6 bases to trimming and J lost 3 bases; unmatched junction nucleotides: 15. The CDR3 coding sequence is TGCAGTGCCCTACCCCCCCAACAGGGGGTATACTATGGCTACACCTTC. Translating gives CSALPPQQGVYYGYTF.

V and J are TRBV29-1 and TRBJ1-2, with D perhaps TRBD1 (6 bases). Trimming removed 5 bases at V and 4 bases at J, with 29 bases between. The germline V gene has CDR1 SQVTM and CDR2 ANQGSEA. The length of the CDR3 is 18 residues. The CDR3 DNA follows: TGCAGCGTTAATAACTCCCCCATCTCCCCGGGGGCAATCTATGGCTACACCTTC. Its translation: CSVNNSPISPGAIYGYTF.

The chain combines TRBV7-9 with TRBJ1-2; D not certain. Per germline, CDR1 SEHNR and CDR2 FQNEAQ (reference sequence). The V and J ends lost 3 bases and 6 bases respectively, with 8 bases between them. The CDR3 loop spans 12 amino acids. CDR3: CASSFSAHGYTF. CDR3 in DNA: TGTGCCAGCAGCTTCAGTGCCCATGGCTACACCTTC. The entire variable domain, with the rest obtained from reference TRBV7-9 and TRBJ1-2, is as follows: DTGVSQNPRHKITKRGQNVTFRCDPISEHNRLYWYRQTLGQGPEFLTYFQNEAQLEKSRLLSDRFSAERPKGSFSTLEIQRTEQGDSAMYLCASSFSAHGYTFGSGTRLTVV.

The chain joins TRBV27 to TRBJ1-2; no clear D gene. Germline V CDR1 and CDR2: MNHEY, SMNVEV (reference sequence). V lost 0 bases and J 3 bases, leaving 5 bases between the germline ends. This CDR3 comprises 13 residues. The chain's CDR3 is CASSLSADYGYTF. The CDR3 nucleotides are TGTGCCAGCAGTTTATCGGCAGACTATGGCTACACCTTC.

This chain uses TRBV7-9 with TRBJ2-1; D not resolved. CDR3 length: 15 amino acids. The germline gives CDR1 SEHNR, CDR2 FQNEAQ (reference sequence). Trimming shortened V by 3 bases and J by 2 bases, and 11 bases separated the two germline ends. CDR3 amino acids: CASSLTLGTYNEQFF. CDR3 bases: TGTGCCAGCAGCTTGACTCTGGGAACCTACAATGAGCAGTTCTTC.